The next 22 T cell receptor beta chains were all read from a single sample in a study of Ad26.COV2.S vaccination and SARS-CoV-2 variants. TCRdb's copy holds only in-frame clones and misses some; the assay was immunoSEQ multiplex PCR. The sample carries about 680,000 clones, roughly nine tenths recorded once. The treatment denotes: some 20 received Ad26.COV2.S at low or high dose, single or two shots; about 5 received placebo; per-sample allocation not given. Collection of the samples took place on day 63 after the first injection of vaccine or placebo. Source: peripheral blood, taken in a trial of Ad26.COV2.S vaccine versus placebo. The receptors originated from a person between 18 and 60 years old who received the Ad26.COV2.S COVID-19 vaccine or a placebo.

This clone was recorded only once. CDR3: CASSPRQGPSYEQYF. The CDR3 bases are TGTGCCAGCAGTCCGCGACAGGGTCCCTCCTACGAGCAGTACTTC. The chain carries TRBV27 and TRBJ2-7, with TRBD1 matching 7 bases. The CDR3 has 15 amino acids. From germline, CDR1 is MNHEY and CDR2 SMNVEV (reference sequence). V gave up 5 bases and J gave up 0 bases; unmatched junction bases: 7.

Only a few counts were recorded for this clone. This chain joins TRBV5-1 and TRBJ2-3; TRBD2 matches at 10 bases. With V trimmed by 4 bases and J by 5 bases, 13 bases remained unmatched. Germline V gene sequence: CDR1 SGHRS, CDR2 YFSETQ. This CDR3 contains 17 residues. DNA of the CDR3: TGCGCCAGCAGCCCCGGGGCTAGCGGGGGCCGGGGAGATACGCAGTATTTT. Its protein product is CASSPGASGGRGDTQYF.

The V gene is TRBV7-2, the J gene TRBJ2-1; 7 nucleotides match TRBD1. The CDR3 runs 13 residues. CDR1 and CDR2 (germline): SGHTA, FQGNSA. V shed 5 bases and J 8 bases; nucleotides not matched to a gene: 6. DNA of the CDR3: TGTGCCAGCAGCCCCCTAGGGGGCTATGAGCAGTTCTTC. This sequence encodes CASSPLGGYEQFF.

The genes are TRBV7-9 and TRBJ1-2; no definite D call. CDR3 length equals 15 residues. V was cut by 4 bases and J by 5 bases, with 17 bases left in between. CDR1 and CDR2 from the germline V gene are SEHNR and FQNEAQ (reference sequence). CDR3 sequence reads: CASSSANEGRYGYTF. The CDR3 DNA follows: TGTGCCAGCAGCTCGGCTAACGAGGGTAGATATGGCTACACCTTC.

The chain employs TRBV14 and TRBJ2-7, with 12 bases identical to TRBD2. The germline CDR1 and CDR2 sequences are SGHDN and FVKESK. The CDR3 extends over 19 amino acids. V trimming: 1 base; J trimming: 0 bases; junction bases outside the gene matches: 10. In DNA, the CDR3 is TGTGCCAGCAGCCAAGGGCCACCGCTAGCGGGAGGGCCCTCCTACGAGCAGTACTTC. This codes for CASSQGPPLAGGPSYEQYF.

The chain carries TRBV7-8 and TRBJ2-1; D may be TRBD2 (6 bases). Germline V gene data show CDR1 as SGHVS and CDR2 as FQNEAQ. There are 15 residues in the CDR3. Trimming removed 5 bases from V and 0 bases from J, with 11 bases in between. CDR3 DNA sequence: TGTGCCAGCAGCCATCGGGAGAGCTCCTACAATGAGCAGTTCTTC. This codes for CASSHRESSYNEQFF.

The chain is built from TRBV5-1 and TRBJ2-2, with 10 bases matching TRBD1. CDR3 size: 16 residues. Germline CDR1 reads SGHRS; CDR2 reads YFSETQ. J lost 6 bases, V lost 4 bases, and 9 bases had no gene match. CDR3 amino acids: CASSHGQGGFAGELFF. The CDR3 DNA sequence: TGCGCCAGCAGCCACGGACAGGGGGGTTTCGCCGGGGAGCTGTTTTTT.

The chain employs TRBV9 and TRBJ1-2, with D perhaps matching TRBD1 (5 bases). The CDR3 covers 12 residues. Deletions cut 0 bases from V and 6 bases from J, with 6 bases between. Germline V lookup: CDR1 SGDLS, CDR2 YYNGEE. CDR3 sequence (DNA): TGTGCCAGCAGCGTAGGGGGGAATGGCTACACCTTC. This gives the protein CASSVGGNGYTF.

This chain uses TRBV6-2 or TRBV6-3 with TRBJ2-5, with 10 nucleotides matching TRBD2. V trimming: 5 bases; J trimming: 2 bases; junction bases outside the gene matches: 5. The germline V gene encodes CDR1 MNHEY and CDR2 SVGEGT. This CDR3 is built from 15 residues. DNA of the CDR3: TGTGCCAGCAGTCAAGCGGGGGGGTTGCAAGAGACCCAGTACTTC. This encodes CASSQAGGLQETQYF.

The V and J genes are TRBV5-4 and TRBJ2-5, with D uncertain. This CDR3 region has 13 residues. Trimming stripped 3 bases from V and 5 bases from J, with 11 bases between. The V gene's germline CDR1 is SGHNT and CDR2 YYREEE (reference sequence). CDR3 region: CASSSPDRETQYF. In DNA, the CDR3 is TGTGCCAGCAGCTCTCCGGATCGGGAGACCCAGTACTTC. Supplemented by reference TRBV5-4 and TRBJ2-5, the full variable domain reads ETGVTQSPTHLIKTRGQQVTLRCSSQSGHNTVSWYQQALGQGPQFIFQYYREEENGRGNFPPRFSGLQFPNYSSELNVNALELDDSALYLCASSSPDRETQYFGPGTRLLVL.

The genes are TRBV12-5 and TRBJ2-1; the D gene is possibly TRBD2 (7 bases). Trimming took off 0 bases at V and 7 bases at J, with 16 bases between the two ends. Germline CDR1 and CDR2: LGHNT and FRNRAP. The CDR3 runs to 16 residues. CDR3 DNA: TGTGCTAGTGGTTTGGTTCTAGGGGGGGGGCTGAATGAGCAGTTCTTC. This translates into CASGLVLGGGLNEQFF.

This chain links TRBV19 with TRBJ2-2; D remains unclear. The germline V gene encodes CDR1 LNHDA and CDR2 SQIVND (reference sequence). V lost 7 bases and J lost 7, with 13 bases in between. CDR3 size: 13 residues. The chain's CDR3 is CASTSSWNGELFF. Here the CDR3 DNA reads TGTGCCAGTACCTCTTCGTGGAACGGGGAGCTGTTTTTT.

This clone was detected a few times. This chain's CDR3 is CASSPVRGSPQPQHF. The CDR3 DNA reads as TGTGCCAGCTCACCAGTCCGAGGGAGCCCTCAGCCCCAGCATTTT. The V and J genes are TRBV18 and TRBJ1-5; D is unresolved. The CDR3 extends over 15 amino acids. Germline V gives CDR1 KGHSH, CDR2 LQKENI. The germline V and J ends were trimmed by 2 bases and 6 bases, with 14 bases remaining between them.

The gene calls are TRBV2 and TRBJ2-5, with 9 bases that match TRBD1. The CDR3 length is 12 residues. The germline CDR1 and CDR2 sequences are SNHLY and FYNNEI. The V and J ends lost 6 bases and 5 bases, in that order; junction bases with no gene match: 1. The CDR3 DNA reads as TGTGCCAGCAGAGGACAGGGGGAGACCCAGTACTTC. As protein: CASRGQGETQYF.

J is TRBJ1-4 and V is TRBV2; 8 positions agree with TRBD1. The CDR3 is 13 amino acids. V was clipped by 10 bases and J by 6 bases; unmatched bases: 7. Germline loops: CDR1 SNHLY, CDR2 FYNNEI. The CDR3 nucleotides are TGTGCCATTTTAGACAGGGGCGATGAAAAACTGTTTTTT. Amino acids: CAILDRGDEKLFF. The whole variable domain, remainder taken from reference TRBV2 and TRBJ1-4, is EPEVTQTPSHQVTQMGQEVILRCVPISNHLYFYWYRQILGQKVEFLVSFYNNEISEKSEIFDDQFSVERPDGSNFTLKIRSTKLEDSAMYFCAILDRGDEKLFFGSGTQLSVL.

This chain joins TRBV7-8 and TRBJ1-3; D unclear. The CDR3 length is 14 residues. V gave up 6 bases and J gave up 0 bases, with 9 bases separating them. Per the germline V gene, CDR1 is SGHVS and CDR2 is FQNEAQ. The CDR3 coding sequence is TGTGCCAGCAGGCCCAGCAACTCTGGAAACACCATATATTTT. Translating it yields CASRPSNSGNTIYF.

The chain recombines TRBV6-6 with TRBJ1-4; D may be TRBD1 (6 bases). CDR3 size: 15 residues. The germline V gene has CDR1 MNHNY and CDR2 SVGAGI (reference sequence). V was trimmed by 8 bases and J by 0 bases, leaving 13 bases between them. The CDR3 DNA is TGTGCCAGCGCAAATACAGGGCCAACTAATGAAAAACTGTTTTTT. Its protein is CASANTGPTNEKLFF.

This clone was found a few times. The J gene is TRBJ1-5, the V gene TRBV6-5; D gene ambiguous. The CDR3 sequence is 14 residues long. Germline V CDR1 and CDR2: MNHEY, SVGAGI. Between the trimmed V and J ends, which lost 8 bases and 5 bases, there was a span of 16 bases. In DNA, the CDR3 is TGTGCCAGCCCCCAAGGTTGGGCCGATCAGCCCCAGCATTTT. The encoded protein is CASPQGWADQPQHF.

The chain recombines TRBV6-2 or TRBV6-3 with TRBJ1-5, with 7 positions matching TRBD1. Germline V gene lookup returns CDR1 MNHEY and CDR2 SVGEGT. This CDR3 region has 16 residues. J lost 4 bases, V lost 0 bases, and 6 bases had no gene match. The CDR3 DNA is TGTGCCAGCAGTTACTCCGACAGGGTCTTTAATCAGCCCCAGCATTTT. It specifies CASSYSDRVFNQPQHF.

The chain links TRBV5-1 to TRBJ1-4, with 7 bases matching TRBD1. Losses at the gene ends were 4 bases for V and 8 bases for J; bases not matched to a gene: 11. The CDR3 totals 15 residues. Germline-derived CDR1 and CDR2 are SGHRS and YFSETQ. The CDR3 DNA is TGCGCCAGCAGCGCAATGACAGGGCCCTTAGAAAAACTGTTTTTT. This sequence encodes CASSAMTGPLEKLFF.

The chain employs TRBV7-9 and TRBJ2-7; perhaps TRBD2 as D (6 bases). The V end lost 3 bases, the J end lost 6 bases, and 18 bases lay between the germline ends. The CDR3 totals 15 residues. Germline values: CDR1 SEHNR, CDR2 FQNEAQ (reference sequence). DNA for the CDR3: TGTGCCAGCAGCTTGCTCTCTGGAGGGTTGGTCGAGCAGTACTTC. It codes for CASSLLSGGLVEQYF.

The chain joins TRBV29-1 to TRBJ2-5; the D is unclear. V was cut by 4 bases and J by 4 bases, with 7 bases left in between. CDR1 SQVTM and CDR2 ANQGSEA come from the germline V gene. This CDR3 region has 11 residues. CDR3 coding DNA: TGCAGCGTTGGGACCCTAGAGACCCAGTACTTC. This encodes CSVGTLETQYF.